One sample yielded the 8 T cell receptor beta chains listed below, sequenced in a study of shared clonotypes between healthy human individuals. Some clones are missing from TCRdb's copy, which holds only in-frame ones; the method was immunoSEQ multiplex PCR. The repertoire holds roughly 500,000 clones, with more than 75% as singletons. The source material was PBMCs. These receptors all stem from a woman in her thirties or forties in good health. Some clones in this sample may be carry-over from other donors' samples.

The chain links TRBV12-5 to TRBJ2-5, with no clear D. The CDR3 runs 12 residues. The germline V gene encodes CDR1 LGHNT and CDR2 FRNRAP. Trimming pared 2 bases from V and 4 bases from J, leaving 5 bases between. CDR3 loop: CASGLTPETQYF. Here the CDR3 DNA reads TGTGCTAGTGGTTTGACACCAGAGACCCAGTACTTC. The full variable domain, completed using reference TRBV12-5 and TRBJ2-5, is DARVTQTPRHKVTEMGQEVTMRCQPILGHNTVFWYRQTMMQGLELLAYFRNRAPLDDSGMPKDRFSAEMPDATLATLKIQPSEPRDSAVYFCASGLTPETQYFGPGTRLLVL.

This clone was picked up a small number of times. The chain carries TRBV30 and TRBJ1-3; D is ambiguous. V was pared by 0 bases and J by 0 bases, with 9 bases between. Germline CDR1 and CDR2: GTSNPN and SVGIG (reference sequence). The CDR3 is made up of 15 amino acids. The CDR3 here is CAWSVAQISGNTIYF. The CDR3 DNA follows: TGTGCCTGGAGTGTAGCACAGATCTCTGGAAACACCATATATTTT.

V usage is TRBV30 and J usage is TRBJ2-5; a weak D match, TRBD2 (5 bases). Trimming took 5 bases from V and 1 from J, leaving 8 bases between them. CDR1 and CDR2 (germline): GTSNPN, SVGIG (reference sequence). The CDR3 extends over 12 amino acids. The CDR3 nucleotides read TGTGCCTGGGAGCGGATCCAAGAGACCCAGTACTTC. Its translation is CAWERIQETQYF.

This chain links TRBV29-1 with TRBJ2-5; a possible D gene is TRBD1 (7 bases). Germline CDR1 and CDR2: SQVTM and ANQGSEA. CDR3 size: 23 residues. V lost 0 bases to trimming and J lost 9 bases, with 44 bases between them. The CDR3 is CSVEEGEMDRTLEGGRPWGAQYF. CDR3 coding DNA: TGCAGCGTTGAAGAAGGGGAGATGGACAGGACCCTAGAAGGGGGCCGACCGTGGGGGGCCCAGTACTTC.

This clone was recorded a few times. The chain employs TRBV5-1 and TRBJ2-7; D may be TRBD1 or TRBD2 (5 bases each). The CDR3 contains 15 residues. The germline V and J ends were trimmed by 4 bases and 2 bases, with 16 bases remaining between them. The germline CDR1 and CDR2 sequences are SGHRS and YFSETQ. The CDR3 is CASSERGITPYEQYF. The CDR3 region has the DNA TGCGCCAGCAGCGAACGGGGCATCACTCCCTACGAGCAGTACTTC.

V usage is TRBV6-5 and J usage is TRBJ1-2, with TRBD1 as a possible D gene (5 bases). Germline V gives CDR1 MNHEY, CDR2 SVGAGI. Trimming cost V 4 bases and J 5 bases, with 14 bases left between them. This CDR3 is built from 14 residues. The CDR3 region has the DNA TGTGCCAGCAGTTCTGAGGGGTTATGGTATGGCTACACCTTC. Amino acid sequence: CASSSEGLWYGYTF.

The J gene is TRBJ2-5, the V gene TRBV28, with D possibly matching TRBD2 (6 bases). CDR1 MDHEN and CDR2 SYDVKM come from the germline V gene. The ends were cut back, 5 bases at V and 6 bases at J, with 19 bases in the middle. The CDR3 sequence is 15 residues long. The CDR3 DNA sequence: TGTGCCAGCAGTAAGGGACTCCCGGGAAGGAAGACCCAGTACTTC. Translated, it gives CASSKGLPGRKTQYF. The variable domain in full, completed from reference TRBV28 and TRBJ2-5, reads DVKVTQSSRYLVKRTGEKVFLECVQDMDHENMFWYRQDPGLGLRLIYFSYDVKMKEKGDIPEGYSVSREKKERFSLILESASTNQTSMYLCASSKGLPGRKTQYFGPGTRLLVL.

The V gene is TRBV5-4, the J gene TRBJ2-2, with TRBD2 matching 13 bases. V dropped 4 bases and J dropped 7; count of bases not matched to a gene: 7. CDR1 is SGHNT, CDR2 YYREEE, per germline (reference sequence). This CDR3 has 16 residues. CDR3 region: CASSAGLAGSIGELFF. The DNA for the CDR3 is TGTGCCAGCAGCGCGGGACTAGCGGGAAGTATCGGGGAGCTGTTTTTT.